The 26 T cell receptor beta chains in this list originate from one sample, sequenced in a study of beta chain features in type 1 diabetes. Overall study findings and caveats: Researchers report that Type 1 diabetes patients had moderately but significantly shorter TCRB CDR3s across all four CD4+ subsets.

The isolated RNA, all of it, was reverse transcribed, so expressed TCRB transcripts were what got sequenced. Sequencing was performed with immunoSEQ multiplex PCR; in TCRdb, only in-frame clones are kept and a portion is missing. This table holds 300,000 to 350,000 clones, about a tenth found once. Their antigens remain unidentified. Sequenced: central memory CD4+ T cells from blood. The receptors shown here come from a man younger than 45 with type 1 diabetes.

Ten or more counts support this clone. This chain uses TRBV4-1 with TRBJ1-4; 7 positions match TRBD1. In germline, CDR1 is MGHRA, CDR2 YSYEKL. V shed 4 bases and J 7 bases; nucleotides not matched to a gene: 9. CDR3 length equals 15 residues. CDR3 nucleotide sequence: TGCGCCAGCAGCCGTACCGGGACAGAGACTGAAAAACTGTTTTTT. Encoded protein: CASSRTGTETEKLFF.

The V call is TRBV15, the J call TRBJ1-2; TRBD1 might be the D (5 bases). Germline V CDR1 and CDR2: LNHNV, YYDKDF (reference sequence). Trimming shortened V by 3 bases and J by 2 bases, and 16 bases separated the two germline ends. CDR3 length: 16 amino acids. The CDR3 DNA follows: TGTGCCACCAGCAGGAGTACAGGACGGGGGAACTATGGCTACACCTTC. Its translation: CATSRSTGRGNYGYTF.

The CDR3 nucleotides read TGTGCCAGCAGCCCCTTGGCCGAAAACACTGAAGCTTTCTTT. This translates into CASSPLAENTEAFF. This sequence joins TRBV5-6 and TRBJ1-1; D ambiguous. V was pared by 4 bases and J by 2 bases, with 12 bases between. CDR1 SGHDT and CDR2 YYEEEE come from the germline V gene. The CDR3 runs 14 residues.

Only a few counts were recorded for this clone. The CDR3, as DNA: TGCGCCAGCAGCCAACCCAGGGATAGCACAGATACGCAGTATTTT. Translation: CASSQPRDSTDTQYF. The chain employs TRBV4-1 and TRBJ2-3; tentatively, D is TRBD1 (5 bases). Trimming removed 2 bases at V and 0 bases at J, with 9 bases between. This CDR3 contains 15 residues. Germline CDR1 and CDR2: MGHRA and YSYEKL.

This chain uses TRBV27 with TRBJ2-3; the D gene is possibly TRBD2 (7 bases). V was cut by 8 bases and J by 3 bases, with 15 bases left in between. The CDR3 is 14 amino acids. Germline V gives CDR1 MNHEY, CDR2 SMNVEV (reference sequence). The CDR3 protein is CASRWGGGTDTQYF. CDR3 nucleotide sequence: TGTGCCAGCCGTTGGGGGGGCGGGACAGATACGCAGTATTTT.

This rearrangement joins TRBV7-2 to TRBJ1-2, with 7 bases lining up with TRBD1. CDR3 size: 14 residues. CDR1 is SGHTA, CDR2 FQGNSA, per germline. J lost 4 bases, V lost 8 bases, and 10 bases had no gene match. The DNA for the CDR3 is TGTGCCAGCTCGGGACCCGGGACAGCCTATGGCTACACCTTC. Protein: CASSGPGTAYGYTF. Variable domain in full (rest from reference TRBV7-2 and TRBJ1-2): GAGVSQSPSNKVTEKGKDVELRCDPISGHTALYWYRQSLGQGLEFLIYFQGNSAPDKSGLPSDRFSAERTGGSVSTLTIQRTQQEDSAVYLCASSGPGTAYGYTFGSGTRLTVV.

This clone was seen only a few times. The V and J genes are TRBV27 and TRBJ1-5; D perhaps matches TRBD1 (6 bases). The CDR3 has 14 amino acids. Germline V gives CDR1 MNHEY, CDR2 SMNVEV (reference sequence). V was pared by 3 bases and J by 5 bases, with 11 bases between. This chain's CDR3 is CASSLERGDQPQHF. The CDR3 bases are TGTGCCAGCAGTTTGGAGAGGGGGGATCAGCCCCAGCATTTT.

A few counts support this clone. This same CDR3 is encoded by further DNA sequences in the sample. The DNA of the CDR3 is TGTGCCAGCAGCGCCCAGGGGGAAAACATTCAGTACTTC. It encodes CASSAQGENIQYF. The chain links TRBV7-8 to TRBJ2-4; 7 bases are shared with TRBD1. This CDR3 has 13 residues. The J segment lost 5 bases and the V segment lost 5 bases, leaving 3 bases of the junction unmatched. CDR1 SGHVS and CDR2 FQNEAQ come from the germline V gene.

CDR3 DNA sequence: TGTGCCAGCAGAAGGGGGTTTGAGCCCCAGCATTTT. This codes for CASRRGFEPQHF. The V and J genes are TRBV2 and TRBJ1-5; possible D gene TRBD1, 6 bases. Germline V gives CDR1 SNHLY, CDR2 FYNNEI. The CDR3 contains 12 residues. The V and J ends lost 6 bases and 8 bases respectively, with 11 bases between them. The full variable domain, in which reference TRBV2 and TRBJ1-5 provide the parts outside the CDR3, is EPEVTQTPSHQVTQMGQEVILRCVPISNHLYFYWYRQILGQKVEFLVSFYNNEISEKSEIFDDQFSVERPDGSNFTLKIRSTKLEDSAMYFCASRRGFEPQHFGDGTRLSIL.

The sample holds a few counts of this clone. The chain has TRBV11-2 and TRBJ1-1, with 7 positions matching TRBD1. Trimming at V came to 5 bases and at J to 1 base, leaving 7 bases not matched to a gene. The CDR3 consists of 15 residues. Germline CDR1 is SGHAT and CDR2 is FQNNGV. CDR3: CASSTDRVRNTEAFF. The CDR3 DNA is TGTGCCAGCAGCACTGACAGGGTTAGGAACACTGAAGCTTTCTTT.

V is TRBV7-9 and J is TRBJ2-5, with D uncertain. This CDR3 region has 13 residues. Deletions cut 5 bases from V and 5 bases from J, with 12 bases between. CDR1 and CDR2 from the germline V gene are SEHNR and FQNEAQ (reference sequence). This CDR3 is CASSPSNRETQYF. CDR3 DNA: TGTGCCAGCAGCCCCTCTAATCGGGAGACCCAGTACTTC.

The rearrangement links TRBV2 to TRBJ2-5; 9 bases are a match to TRBD1. The CDR3 extends over 16 amino acids. Looked up from germline, CDR1 is SNHLY and CDR2 is FYNNEI. The junction had 15 bases not matched to a gene; V was cut back by 3 bases and J by 10 bases. This CDR3 reads CASSDVADRGPGDQYF. Written as DNA, the CDR3 is TGTGCCAGCAGTGATGTCGCGGACAGGGGACCAGGGGACCAGTACTTC.

The chain employs TRBV5-6 and TRBJ1-1; no firm D call. Germline assignment: CDR1 SGHDT and CDR2 YYEEEE. Trimming removed 3 bases from V and 6 bases from J, with 6 bases in between. This CDR3 has 11 amino acids. For the CDR3, the DNA is TGTGCCAGCAGCTCTTTAGCTGAAGCTTTCTTT. This codes for CASSSLAEAFF.

This clone has just a few counts. The rearrangement joins TRBV18 to TRBJ2-5; no reliable D call. CDR1 is KGHSH and CDR2 is LQKENI in the germline V gene. V dropped 2 bases and J dropped 3 bases, with 25 bases sitting between them. The CDR3 spans 19 residues. The CDR3 nucleotides are TGTGCCAGCTCACCAAGGGCTAGTGTTACCCCAACGTCGAAAGAGACCCAGTACTTC. As protein: CASSPRASVTPTSKETQYF.

The rearrangement links TRBV4-3 to TRBJ1-2; D might be TRBD1 (5 bases). Germline-derived CDR1 and CDR2 are LGHNA and YSLEER. Between the trimmed V and J ends, which lost 3 bases and 0 bases, there was a span of 14 bases. CDR3 size: 16 residues. The CDR3 nucleotides read TGCGCCAGCAGCCAGCCGACAGAACGTTCTAACTATGGCTACACCTTC. This codes for CASSQPTERSNYGYTF.

The chain joins TRBV7-9 to TRBJ2-7, with 7 bases aligning to TRBD1. The CDR3 totals 14 residues. J gave up 6 bases and V 4 bases, and 9 bases lay outside the gene matches. The germline V gene encodes CDR1 SEHNR and CDR2 FQNEAQ (reference sequence). The CDR3 coding sequence is TGTGCCAGCAGCTCCAGCGACAGGGTGTCCGAGCAGTACTTC. This encodes CASSSSDRVSEQYF.

CDR3 amino acids: CASSAGTVHEQYF. The CDR3 region has the DNA TGTGCCAGCAGTGCAGGGACGGTCCACGAGCAGTACTTC. V is TRBV28 and J is TRBJ2-7; TRBD1 or TRBD2 may be the D gene (5 bases each). V lost 5 bases and J lost 5, with 13 bases in between. The germline gives CDR1 MDHEN, CDR2 SYDVKM. The CDR3 runs 13 residues.

The CDR3 protein is CSVEDWATHTEAFF. CDR3 coding DNA: TGCAGCGTTGAAGATTGGGCGACCCACACTGAAGCTTTCTTT. The chain combines TRBV29-1 with TRBJ1-1; D unclear. The CDR3 runs 14 residues. Germline values: CDR1 SQVTM, CDR2 ANQGSEA. V was shortened by 0 bases and J by 3 bases, with 11 bases between the two germline ends.

The table lists this clone with a few counts. The chain links TRBV9 to TRBJ2-1; D uncertain. The V and J ends lost 0 bases and 13 bases respectively, with 17 bases between them. This CDR3 is built from 14 residues. Germline V gene data show CDR1 as SGDLS and CDR2 as YYNGEE. CDR3 nucleotide sequence: TGTGCCAGCAGCGTAGAAATCAGTTTGTGGGGTCAGTTCTTC. Protein sequence: CASSVEISLWGQFF.

V usage is TRBV11-3 and J usage is TRBJ2-7, with D possibly TRBD2 on 5 matching bases. Germline CDR1 reads SGHNT; CDR2 reads YENEEA. CDR3 length: 15 residues. Trimming stripped 0 bases from V and 0 bases from J, with 9 bases between. CDR3 residues: CASSLEPGSSYEQYF. The CDR3 DNA follows: TGTGCCAGCAGCTTAGAACCGGGAAGCTCCTACGAGCAGTACTTC. The full variable domain, with the rest looked up from reference TRBV11-3 and TRBJ2-7, is EAGVVQSPRYKIIEKKQPVAFWCNPISGHNTLYWYLQNLGQGPELLIRYENEEAVDDSQLPKDRFSAERLKGVDSTLKIQPAELGDSAVYLCASSLEPGSSYEQYFGPGTRLTVT.

This clone was recorded a few times. This chain uses TRBV7-2 with TRBJ1-1; maybe TRBD1 (5 bases). The CDR3 contains 14 residues. CDR1 is SGHTA, CDR2 FQGNSA, per germline. V lost 4 bases, J lost 2 bases, and 11 bases lay in between. The CDR3 bases are TGTGCCAGCAGCTATAGGGACGGAAACACTGAAGCTTTCTTT. Its translation is CASSYRDGNTEAFF.

The chain combines TRBV7-8 with TRBJ2-5; the D gene is possibly TRBD2 (6 bases). The CDR3 is 14 amino acids. Per the germline V gene, CDR1 is SGHVS and CDR2 is FQNEAQ. V dropped 1 base and J dropped 4 bases, with 10 bases sitting between them. CDR3 bases: TGTGCCAGCAGCTTAGAGCGGGCCGCAGAGACCCAGTACTTC. This translates into CASSLERAAETQYF.

V usage is TRBV9 and J usage is TRBJ1-1; 8 bases line up with TRBD1. Per the germline V gene, CDR1 is SGDLS and CDR2 is YYNGEE. The J segment lost 1 base and the V segment lost 0 bases, leaving 8 bases of the junction unmatched. CDR3 length: 17 amino acids. The CDR3 reads CASSVGTGRMKNTEAFF. In nucleotides, the CDR3 is TGTGCCAGCAGCGTAGGGACAGGGCGTATGAAGAACACTGAAGCTTTCTTT.

The chain links TRBV14 to TRBJ1-1; D not resolved. The CDR3 consists of 14 residues. V lost 3 bases to trimming and J lost 5 bases, with 13 bases between them. Looked up from germline, CDR1 is SGHDN and CDR2 is FVKESK. CDR3 sequence: CASSHNRLGTEAFF. The CDR3 coding sequence is TGTGCCAGCAGCCATAATAGGTTAGGGACTGAAGCTTTCTTT.

This chain uses TRBV18 with TRBJ2-7; D is unresolved. Germline CDR1 is KGHSH and CDR2 is LQKENI. The CDR3 is made up of 17 amino acids. Trimming removed 1 base from V and 3 bases from J, with 19 bases in between. In DNA form, the CDR3 reads TGTGCCAGCTCACCACTCGATAGTGGGCTAGGGTACTACGAGCAGTACTTC. It codes for CASSPLDSGLGYYEQYF.

This clone was detected a few times. The chain couples TRBV9 to TRBJ1-2, with D hard to call. CDR3 size: 15 residues. CDR1 is SGDLS and CDR2 is YYNGEE in the germline V gene. V lost 0 bases and J lost 4, with 13 bases in between. The CDR3 sequence: CASSVEPGYPYGYTF. CDR3 in DNA: TGTGCCAGCAGCGTAGAGCCAGGTTACCCCTATGGCTACACCTTC.